Only a few counts were recorded for the clone carrying this TCR beta chain. The antigen is not known. The CDR3 contains 17 residues. V trimming: 5 bases; J trimming: 6 bases; junction bases outside the gene matches: 18. The V gene's germline CDR1 is SGHAT and CDR2 FQNNGV. These data are taken from a study of T-cell memory formation after mild COVID-19. From 5'RACE with constant-segment primers came TCR alpha and TCR beta cDNA libraries that carried sample barcodes and UMIs. MiXCR was run by TCRdb on the 5' RACE reads, yielding one entry per CDR3 protein. The table includes about 560,000 distinct CDR3 sequences, roughly a fifth detected once. Broader study findings: Among clones contracting day 15 to 85, CD4/CD8 was balanced, whereas later expanders leaned CD4+.

The chain uses TRBV11-2 and TRBJ1-1, with TRBD1 matching over 7 bases. The specimen was PBMCs or a T cell subset sorted from them (not recorded which). The sequence came from an adult woman who had mild COVID-19 (a few samples of this study predate the infection). Cell type and time point are not known. CDR3 in DNA: TGTGCCAGCAGCCCAAGGGGACAGCGGCTGGGGTTCGCTGAAGCTTTCTTT. This codes for CASSPRGQRLGFAEAFF.